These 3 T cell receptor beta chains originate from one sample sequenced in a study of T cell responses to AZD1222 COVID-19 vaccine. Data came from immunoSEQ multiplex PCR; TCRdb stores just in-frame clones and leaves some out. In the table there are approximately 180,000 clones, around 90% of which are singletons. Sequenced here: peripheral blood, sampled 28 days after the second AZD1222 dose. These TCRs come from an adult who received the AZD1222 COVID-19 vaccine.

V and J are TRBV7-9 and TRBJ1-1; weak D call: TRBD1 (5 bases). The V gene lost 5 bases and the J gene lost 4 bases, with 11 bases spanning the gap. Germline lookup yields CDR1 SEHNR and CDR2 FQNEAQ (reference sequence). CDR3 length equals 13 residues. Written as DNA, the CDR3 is TGTGCCAGCAGCCGGGGGACTTCCACTGAAGCTTTCTTT. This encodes CASSRGTSTEAFF.

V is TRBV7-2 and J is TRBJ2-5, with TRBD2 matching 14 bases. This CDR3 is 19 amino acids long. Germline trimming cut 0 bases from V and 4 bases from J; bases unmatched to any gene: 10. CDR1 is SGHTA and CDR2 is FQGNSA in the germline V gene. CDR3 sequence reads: CASSLAVGLAGEGGETQYF. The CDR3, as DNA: TGTGCCAGCAGCTTAGCAGTGGGACTAGCGGGAGAGGGGGGAGAGACCCAGTACTTC.

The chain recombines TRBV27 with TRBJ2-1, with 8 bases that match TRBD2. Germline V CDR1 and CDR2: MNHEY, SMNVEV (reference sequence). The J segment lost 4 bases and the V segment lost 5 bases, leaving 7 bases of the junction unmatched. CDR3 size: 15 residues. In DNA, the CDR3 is TGTGCCAGCAGTATCACTAGCGGTCTGTACAATGAGCAGTTCTTC. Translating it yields CASSITSGLYNEQFF.